Listed below are T cell receptor beta chains from one sample, sequenced in a study of radiation and T cells in renal cell carcinoma. The data were produced by immunoSEQ multiplex PCR, yet TCRdb's version contains in-frame clones alone and is incomplete. This table holds 120,000 to 150,000 clones, less than 90% found once. The sequenced sample was blood, obtained from a patient whose treatment included radiotherapy and nephrectomy. Source of these receptors: a woman in her sixties or seventies with renal cell carcinoma. Each CDR3 is given with its conserved first and last residue. D genes are given only for firm matches. For some rows the clone size is stated as once, few or many, or as a class when expanded; others skip it.

clone size	V gene	J gene	D gene	CDR3 protein	CDR3 DNA
.	TRBV2	TRBJ2-5	TRBD2	CASSETLAQETQYF	TGTGCCAGCAGTGAAACACTAGCGCAGGAGACCCAGTACTTC
.	TRBV7-2	TRBJ1-2	.	CASSSRVFGQGYGYTF	TGTGCCAGCAGCTCAAGGGTTTTTGGGCAGGGCTATGGCTACACCTTC
.	TRBV4-1	TRBJ1-2	.	CASSQDNDGVPVYGYTF	TGCGCCAGCAGCCAAGATAATGACGGCGTCCCCGTCTATGGCTACACCTTC
.	TRBV4-2	TRBJ1-5	.	CASSQNGEGNQPQHF	TGTGCCAGCAGCCAAAACGGGGAAGGCAATCAGCCCCAGCATTTT
once	TRBV30	TRBJ1-5	.	CAWSVRPGDVSNQPQHF	TGTGCCTGGAGTGTACGTCCTGGGGATGTGAGCAATCAGCCCCAGCATTTT
.	TRBV29-1	TRBJ1-1	.	CSVDGRLRGNTEAFF	TGCAGCGTTGACGGCAGGCTCAGGGGGAACACTGAAGCTTTCTTT
.	TRBV5-5	TRBJ1-2	.	CASSLSPGQRYTGRDTF	TGTGCCAGCAGCTTAAGTCCCGGACAGCGCTACACCGGGAGAGACACCTTC
.	TRBV7-9	TRBJ2-3	.	CASSYTRNTDTQYF	TGTGCCAGCAGCTATACTAGGAACACAGATACGCAGTATTTT
.	TRBV5-4	TRBJ1-3	.	CASKSEPSGNTIYF	TGTGCCAGCAAATCAGAACCCTCTGGAAACACCATATATTTT
few	TRBV7-9	TRBJ2-2	.	CASSLEGRRAGELFF	TGTGCCAGCAGCTTAGAGGGCAGGCGAGCCGGGGAGCTGTTTTTT
.	TRBV9	TRBJ1-4	TRBD1	CASSNSGGLGREKLFF	TGTGCCAGCAGCAATTCAGGGGGCCTAGGACGCGAAAAACTGTTTTTT
few	TRBV13	TRBJ1-1	TRBD1	CASNQDRLNTEAFF	TGTGCCAGCAACCAGGACAGGTTGAACACTGAAGCTTTCTTT
.	TRBV28	TRBJ1-2	.	CASSLSPGTYGYTF	TGTGCCAGCAGTTTATCGCCAGGGACCTATGGCTACACCTTC
.	TRBV6-6	TRBJ2-2	.	CASSYGLNPNTGELFF	TGTGCCAGCAGTTACGGCCTAAACCCGAACACCGGGGAGCTGTTTTTT
.	TRBV30	TRBJ2-3	.	CAWSAGTLPVHTQYF	TGTGCCTGGAGTGCGGGGACTTTACCAGTCCATACGCAGTATTTT
.	TRBV9	TRBJ2-3	TRBD2	CASSVPAGGPTDTQYF	TGTGCCAGCAGCGTACCAGCGGGGGGGCCGACAGATACGCAGTATTTT
.	TRBV5-1	TRBJ1-1	.	CASSEQGSNTEAFF	TGCGCCAGCAGCGAACAGGGTTCTAACACTGAAGCTTTCTTT
.	TRBV2	TRBJ1-4	TRBD1	CASSVQGRSNEKLFF	TGTGCCAGCAGTGTACAGGGGAGGTCTAATGAAAAACTGTTTTTT
.	TRBV4-1	TRBJ2-1	TRBD2	CASSRPDAGGYNEQFF	TGCGCCAGCAGCCGCCCAGATGCGGGGGGGTACAATGAGCAGTTCTTC
.	TRBV10-3	TRBJ2-1	.	CAIRDFDSYNEQFF	TGTGCCATCCGGGACTTCGACTCCTACAATGAGCAGTTCTTC
.	TRBV5-6	TRBJ1-1	.	CASSYNRDSYTEAFF	TGTGCCAGCAGCTACAACAGGGACTCGTACACTGAAGCTTTCTTT
.	TRBV11-3	TRBJ2-5	.	CASSYRLGETQYF	TGTGCCAGCAGCTATCGTCTAGGAGAGACCCAGTACTTC
.	TRBV5-5	TRBJ2-1	TRBD2	CASSRTSGGTYNEQFF	TGTGCCAGCAGCCGGACTAGCGGGGGGACCTACAATGAGCAGTTCTTC
.	TRBV7-9	TRBJ1-1	.	CASSSISGTEAFF	TGTGCCAGCAGCTCCATATCGGGCACTGAAGCTTTCTTT
.	TRBV19	TRBJ1-3	.	CASGPGNTIYF	TGTGCCAGTGGACCCGGAAACACCATATATTTT
.	TRBV6-5	TRBJ1-1	.	CASSYFGSLNTEAFF	TGTGCCAGCAGTTACTTTGGCAGCTTGAACACTGAAGCTTTCTTT
.	TRBV5-1	TRBJ1-1	.	CASSLEGRKNTEAFF	TGCGCCAGCAGCTTGGAAGGAAGGAAGAACACTGAAGCTTTCTTT
.	TRBV19	TRBJ1-1	.	CASSKMQFGTEAFF	TGTGCCAGTAGTAAAATGCAGTTCGGCACTGAAGCTTTCTTT
.	TRBV4-1	TRBJ1-1	.	CASSQGGKGFGTEAFF	TGCGCCAGCAGCCAAGGGGGTAAGGGGTTCGGCACTGAAGCTTTCTTT
.	TRBV19	TRBJ2-7	.	CASSSKTGPYEQYF	TGTGCCAGTAGTTCAAAAACAGGGCCCTACGAGCAGTACTTC
.	TRBV2	TRBJ2-5	.	CASSEERGRQETQYF	TGTGCCAGCAGTGAAGAGAGGGGCCGCCAAGAGACCCAGTACTTC
.	TRBV19	TRBJ2-7	TRBD2	CASSPRTSGGSYSYEQYF	TGTGCCAGTAGTCCCAGGACTAGCGGGGGGTCCTACTCCTACGAGCAGTACTTC
.	TRBV5-4	TRBJ2-7	.	CASSLAGPISYEQYF	TGTGCCAGCAGCTTGGCCGGACCCATCTCCTACGAGCAGTACTTC
.	TRBV19	TRBJ2-7	TRBD2	CASSQGLAGDEQYF	TGTGCCAGTAGCCAGGGACTAGCGGGGGACGAGCAGTACTTC
.	TRBV5-4	TRBJ2-7	.	CASSSGDGTSYEQYF	TGTGCCAGCAGCTCCGGCGACGGGACTTCCTACGAGCAGTACTTC
.	TRBV27	TRBJ2-5	TRBD2	CASSLRLAGGRETQYF	TGTGCCAGCAGTCTCAGACTAGCGGGGGGGAGAGAGACCCAGTACTTC
.	TRBV30	TRBJ1-1	.	CAWSGSAAFF	TGTGCCTGGAGTGGATCAGCAGCTTTCTTT
.	TRBV7-9	TRBJ2-6	TRBD2	CASTHSGGTTGANVLTF	TGTGCCAGCACCCATAGCGGGGGGACCACTGGGGCCAACGTCCTGACTTTC
.	TRBV9	TRBJ2-5	TRBD2	CASSAVGGNQETQYF	TGTGCCAGCAGCGCAGTCGGGGGGAATCAAGAGACCCAGTACTTC
.	TRBV7-6	TRBJ2-5	TRBD2	CASSRGTSGEETQYF	TGTGCCAGCAGCAGGGGGACTAGCGGGGAAGAGACCCAGTACTTC
.	TRBV19	TRBJ2-5	.	CASSNTGLGGGETQYF	TGTGCCAGTAGTAACACCGGACTAGGGGGTGGAGAGACCCAGTACTTC
.	TRBV19	TRBJ1-4	.	CASKDSYNEKLFF	TGTGCCAGCAAGGACAGTTATAATGAAAAACTGTTTTTT
.	TRBV7-2	TRBJ2-4	.	CASGYRRGGRNIQYF	TGTGCCAGCGGCTACCGGAGGGGGGGCCGAAACATTCAGTACTTC
.	TRBV5-1	TRBJ1-1	TRBD1	CASSLISGTGGGRNTEAFF	TGCGCCAGCAGCTTAATCTCCGGGACAGGGGGCGGCAGGAACACTGAAGCTTTCTTT
.	TRBV5-6	TRBJ1-3	TRBD1	CASSGWTGTDGNTIYF	TGTGCCAGCAGCGGATGGACAGGGACGGACGGAAACACCATATATTTT
.	TRBV15	TRBJ1-2	.	CATSRDLRRGTNYGYTF	TGTGCCACCAGCAGAGATCTAAGGCGGGGTACTAACTATGGCTACACCTTC
.	TRBV19	TRBJ1-5	.	CASSWFSNQPQHF	TGTGCCAGTAGTTGGTTTAGCAATCAGCCCCAGCATTTT
.	TRBV6-5	TRBJ2-3	TRBD2	CASTYSGGVTDTQYF	TGTGCCAGCACCTATAGCGGGGGCGTAACAGATACGCAGTATTTT
.	TRBV28	TRBJ1-1	.	CASSLQGEAFF	TGTGCCAGCAGTTTACAAGGGGAGGCTTTCTTT
.	TRBV18	TRBJ2-6	TRBD1	CASSPTGSAGANVLTF	TGTGCCAGCTCACCGACAGGGTCAGCGGGGGCCAACGTCCTGACTTTC
once	TRBV18	TRBJ2-1	.	CASSRLGVGIHNEQFF	TGTGCCAGCTCACGACTAGGGGTGGGGATACACAATGAGCAGTTCTTC
.	TRBV13	TRBJ2-1	.	CASSLGQGTYNEQFF	TGTGCCAGCAGCTTAGGGCAGGGAACCTACAATGAGCAGTTCTTC
.	TRBV7-8	TRBJ1-6	TRBD1	CASSSDRDRSYNSPLHF	TGTGCCAGCAGCTCCGACAGGGATCGCTCCTATAATTCACCCCTCCACTTT
.	TRBV7-9	TRBJ2-2	.	CASSPFRVNTGELFF	TGTGCCAGCAGCCCATTCAGGGTGAACACCGGGGAGCTGTTTTTT